This T cell receptor (beta chain) was obtained from a study of blood T cells in healthy people across ages. Study-wide results and caveats: While age rose, TCR beta diversity per million T cells dropped in a roughly linear way.

Note on this clonotype: Antigen: not known.

A second PCR of 7 to 11 cycles used a sample-barcoded 5' primer and a J-beta primer mix. Any given sample supplied a minimum of 2.5 million CDR3-containing paired-end reads. Each CDR3 protein is one row after TCRdb ran MiXCR on the 5' RACE reads. Among more than 600,000 distinct CDR3 sequences, just under 25% were seen once, and the ten largest hold 9.4%. Per the germline V gene, CDR1 is DFQATT and CDR2 is SNEGSKA (reference sequence). The CDR3 is 14 residues long. The same sample was also used in a study of T cells of mothers and their children. This second report adds: Six or seven children, together with their three healthy Caucasian mothers, made up the donors. For cDNA synthesis, the complete extracted RNA was used (approximately 1.4 ug per 15 ul).

The V and J genes are TRBV20-1 and TRBJ2-5; 7 bases agree with TRBD2. With the DNA end fitting TRBJ2-7 better, the J assignment may be wrong. The source of this sequence is a boy between 10 and 17 years old in good health. The sequencing input was blood. CDR3 in amino acids: CSALSGLGRYEQYF. CDR3 in DNA: TGCAGTGCTCTCTCCGGACTAGGGCGCTACGAGCAGTACTTC.